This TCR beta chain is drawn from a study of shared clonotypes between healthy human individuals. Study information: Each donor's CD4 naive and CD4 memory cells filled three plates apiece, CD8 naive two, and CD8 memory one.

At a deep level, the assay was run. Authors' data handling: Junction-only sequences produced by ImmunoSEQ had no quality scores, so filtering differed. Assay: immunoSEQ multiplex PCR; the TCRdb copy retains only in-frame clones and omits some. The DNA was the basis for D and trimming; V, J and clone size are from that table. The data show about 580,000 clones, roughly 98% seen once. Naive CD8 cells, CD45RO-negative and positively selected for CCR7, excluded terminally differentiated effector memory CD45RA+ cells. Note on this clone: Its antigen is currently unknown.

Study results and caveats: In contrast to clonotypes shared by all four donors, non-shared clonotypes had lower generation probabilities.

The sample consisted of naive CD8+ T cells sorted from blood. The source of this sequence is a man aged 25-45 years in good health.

The CDR3 sequence: CASSYGTTQETQYF. CDR3 bases: TGCGCCAGCAGCTACGGGACAACACAAGAGACCCAGTACTTC. The rearrangement uses TRBV4-1 and TRBJ2-5; D might be TRBD1 (6 bases). The CDR3 length is 14 residues. The germline CDR1 and CDR2 sequences are MGHRA and YSYEKL. V lost 5 bases, J lost 2 bases, and 12 bases lay in between.